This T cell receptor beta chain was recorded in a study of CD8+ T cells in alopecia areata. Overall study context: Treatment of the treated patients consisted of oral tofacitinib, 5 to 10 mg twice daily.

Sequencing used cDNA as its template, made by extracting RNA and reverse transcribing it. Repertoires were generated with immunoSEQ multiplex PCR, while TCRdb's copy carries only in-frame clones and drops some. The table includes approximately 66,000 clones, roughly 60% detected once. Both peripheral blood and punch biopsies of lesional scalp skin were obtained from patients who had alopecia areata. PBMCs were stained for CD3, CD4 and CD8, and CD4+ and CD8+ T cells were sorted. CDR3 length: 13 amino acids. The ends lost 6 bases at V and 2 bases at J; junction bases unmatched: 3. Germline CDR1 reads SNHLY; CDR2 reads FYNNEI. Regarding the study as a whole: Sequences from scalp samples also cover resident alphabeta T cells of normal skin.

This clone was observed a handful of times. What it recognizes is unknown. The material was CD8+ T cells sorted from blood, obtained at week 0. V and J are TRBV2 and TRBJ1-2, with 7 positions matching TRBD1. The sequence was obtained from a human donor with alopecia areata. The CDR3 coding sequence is TGTGCCAGCAGCGAGACAGGGAACTATGGCTACACCTTC. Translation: CASSETGNYGYTF.